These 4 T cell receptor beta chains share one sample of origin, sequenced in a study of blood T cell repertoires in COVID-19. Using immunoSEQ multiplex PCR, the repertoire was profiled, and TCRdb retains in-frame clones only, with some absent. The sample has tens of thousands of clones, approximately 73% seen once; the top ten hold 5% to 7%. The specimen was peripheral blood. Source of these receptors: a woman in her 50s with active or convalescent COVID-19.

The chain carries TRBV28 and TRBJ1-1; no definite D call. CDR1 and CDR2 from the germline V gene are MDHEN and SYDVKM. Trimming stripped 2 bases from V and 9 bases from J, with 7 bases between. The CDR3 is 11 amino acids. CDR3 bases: TGTGCCAGCAGTTTAACCAGGCAAGCTTTCTTT. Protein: CASSLTRQAFF.

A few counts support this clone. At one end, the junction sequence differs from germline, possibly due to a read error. Written as DNA, the CDR3 is TGTGCCAGCAGCTTCCAAACTACCCAATCCTCCGAGCAGTACTTC. Translation: CASSFQTTQSSEQYF. This chain connects TRBV5-6 to TRBJ2-7, with D uncertain. The CDR3 has 15 residues. Per the germline V gene, CDR1 is SGHDT and CDR2 is YYEEEE.

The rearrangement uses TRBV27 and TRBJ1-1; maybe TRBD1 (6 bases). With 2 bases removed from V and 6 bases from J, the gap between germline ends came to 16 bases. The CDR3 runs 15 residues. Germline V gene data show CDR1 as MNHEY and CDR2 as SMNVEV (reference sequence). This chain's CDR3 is CASSLVGGEKAEAFF. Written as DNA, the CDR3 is TGTGCCAGCAGTTTAGTAGGGGGGGAGAAGGCTGAAGCTTTCTTT.

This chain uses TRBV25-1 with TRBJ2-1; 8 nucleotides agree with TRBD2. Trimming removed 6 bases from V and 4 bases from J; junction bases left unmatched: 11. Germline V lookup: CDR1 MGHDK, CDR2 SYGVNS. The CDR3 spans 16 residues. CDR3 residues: CASSPTGTRAYNEQFF. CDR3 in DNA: TGTGCCAGCAGCCCAACCGGGACTAGGGCATACAATGAGCAGTTCTTC.